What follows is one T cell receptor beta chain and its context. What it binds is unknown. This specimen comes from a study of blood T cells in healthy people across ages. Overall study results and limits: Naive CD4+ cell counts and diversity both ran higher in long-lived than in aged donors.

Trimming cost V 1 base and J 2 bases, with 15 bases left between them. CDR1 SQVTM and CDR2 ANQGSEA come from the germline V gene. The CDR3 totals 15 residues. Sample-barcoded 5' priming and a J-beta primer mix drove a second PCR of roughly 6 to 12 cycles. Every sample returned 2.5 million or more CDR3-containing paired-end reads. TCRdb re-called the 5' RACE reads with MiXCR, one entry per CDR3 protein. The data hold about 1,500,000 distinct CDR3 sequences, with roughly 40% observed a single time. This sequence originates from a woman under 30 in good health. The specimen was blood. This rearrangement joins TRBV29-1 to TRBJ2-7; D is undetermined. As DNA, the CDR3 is TGCAGCGTTGAAGCCGTTGCCCATGGTACCTACGAGCAGTACTTC. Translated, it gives CSVEAVAHGTYEQYF.